Each of the 15 T cell receptor beta chains below was sequenced from the same sample in a study of a mutant IDH1 vaccine in newly diagnosed glioma. Assay: immunoSEQ multiplex PCR; the TCRdb copy retains only in-frame clones and omits some. The sample records approximately 37,000 clones, over 50% being singletons. Time point: week 5, during vaccination. Each dose of the vaccine consisted of 300 ug of mutant IDH1 20-mer peptide, with topical imiquimod. Their antigens are not known. Sequences were derived from PBMCs, sampled from a glioma patient whose treatment included an IDH1 peptide vaccine. The receptor set was obtained from a woman younger than 30 with glioma.

The chain uses TRBV9 and TRBJ1-3, with D uncertain. The CDR3 contains 15 residues. The V end lost 0 bases, the J end lost 0 bases, and 7 bases lay between the germline ends. CDR1 is SGDLS, CDR2 YYNGEE, per germline. CDR3 DNA: TGTGCCAGCAGCGTAGGCGTCCTCTCTGGAAACACCATATATTTT. It specifies CASSVGVLSGNTIYF.

This sequence joins TRBV29-1 and TRBJ1-3, with D uncertain. The V end lost 7 bases, the J end lost 0 bases, and 7 bases lay between the germline ends. This CDR3 is built from 12 residues. CDR1 is SQVTM, CDR2 ANQGSEA, per germline. CDR3 sequence: CSGESSGNTIYF. Here the CDR3 DNA reads TGCAGCGGGGAAAGCTCTGGAAACACCATATATTTT.

This clone was picked up a small number of times. V gene TRBV6-4 combines with J gene TRBJ2-3, with TRBD2 identical over 7 bases. Looked up from germline, CDR1 is MRHNA and CDR2 is SNTAGT. V shed 6 bases and J 3 bases; nucleotides not matched to a gene: 6. The CDR3 length is 14 residues. CDR3 residues: CASSSGVGTDTQYF. The CDR3 coding sequence is TGTGCCAGCAGCAGCGGGGTAGGAACAGATACGCAGTATTTT.

This clone was detected a few times. The chain joins TRBV28 to TRBJ2-7, with TRBD2 identical over 11 bases. The CDR3 is 15 residues long. V gave up 2 bases and J gave up 3 bases; unmatched junction bases: 3. The germline V gene has CDR1 MDHEN and CDR2 SYDVKM. The CDR3 nucleotides read TGTGCCAGCAGTTTAGGTCTAGCGGGAGGCTACGAGCAGTACTTC. Its protein is CASSLGLAGGYEQYF.

This chain uses TRBV11-3 with TRBJ2-1; 7 nucleotides agree with TRBD2. The junction had 4 bases not matched to a gene; V was cut back by 1 base and J by 4 bases. The V gene's germline CDR1 is SGHNT and CDR2 YENEEA. CDR3 length equals 15 residues. The CDR3 DNA reads TGTGCCAGCAGCTTAGCAGTAGCGGGTTACAATGAGCAGTTCTTC. Its translation: CASSLAVAGYNEQFF.

This clone was observed a handful of times. J is TRBJ2-7 and V is TRBV9, with D possibly matching TRBD1 (5 bases). V was trimmed by 4 bases and J by 0 bases, leaving 14 bases between them. Per germline, CDR1 SGDLS and CDR2 YYNGEE. The CDR3 length is 15 residues. The DNA for the CDR3 is TGTGCCAGCAGCTCGTTGACAGATCCCTCCTACGAGCAGTACTTC. Translated: CASSSLTDPSYEQYF.

The V gene is TRBV5-5, the J gene TRBJ2-7, with 15 bases aligning to TRBD2. The germline V gene has CDR1 SGHKS and CDR2 YYEKEE (reference sequence). CDR3 length equals 16 residues. With 4 bases clipped from V and 7 bases from J, the junction kept 9 bases outside the gene matches. The CDR3: CASSPGTSGGTREQYF. The DNA for the CDR3 is TGTGCCAGCAGCCCTGGGACTAGCGGGGGGACTAGGGAGCAGTACTTC.

This clone was observed a handful of times. This chain uses TRBV5-1 with TRBJ1-1; D is unclear. Deletions cut 0 bases from V and 4 bases from J, with 13 bases between. The germline gives CDR1 SGHRS, CDR2 YFSETQ. This CDR3 has 15 residues. The CDR3 nucleotides read TGCGCCAGCAGCTTGGATCTGGGTCTGGGCACTGAAGCTTTCTTT. Amino acids: CASSLDLGLGTEAFF. The complete variable domain, with remaining parts taken from reference TRBV5-1 and TRBJ1-1, reads KAGVTQTPRYLIKTRGQQVTLSCSPISGHRSVSWYQQTPGQGLQFLFEYFSETQRNKGNFPGRFSGRQFSNSRSEMNVSTLELGDSALYLCASSLDLGLGTEAFFGQGTRLTVV.

The genes are TRBV5-1 and TRBJ2-2, with 13 bases aligning to TRBD2. With V trimmed by 3 bases and J by 2 bases, 4 bases remained unmatched. The CDR3 is 17 residues long. Germline loops: CDR1 SGHRS, CDR2 YFSETQ. CDR3 bases: TGCGCCAGCAGCTGGACTAGCGGGAGATTTAACACCGGGGAGCTGTTTTTT. Amino acid sequence: CASSWTSGRFNTGELFF.

This clone was counted only a few times. The genes are TRBV15 and TRBJ2-1; D gene uncertain. This CDR3 has 15 amino acids. The V gene's germline CDR1 is LNHNV and CDR2 YYDKDF (reference sequence). The V gene lost 0 bases and the J gene lost 4 bases, with 10 bases spanning the gap. The CDR3: CATSREDGIYNEQFF. CDR3 sequence (DNA): TGTGCCACCAGCAGAGAGGATGGTATATACAATGAGCAGTTCTTC.

This chain links TRBV5-1 with TRBJ2-7; weak D call: TRBD1 (5 bases). Trimming took 2 bases from V and 0 from J, leaving 9 bases between them. Germline CDR1 and CDR2: SGHRS and YFSETQ. The CDR3 is 14 residues long. As DNA, the CDR3 is TGCGCCAGCAGCTTTGCGACAGCCTCCTACGAGCAGTACTTC. This sequence encodes CASSFATASYEQYF. Full variable domain (outside the CDR3, taken from reference TRBV5-1 and TRBJ2-7): KAGVTQTPRYLIKTRGQQVTLSCSPISGHRSVSWYQQTPGQGLQFLFEYFSETQRNKGNFPGRFSGRQFSNSRSEMNVSTLELGDSALYLCASSFATASYEQYFGPGTRLTVT.

Here the CDR3 reads CAISGRTGDESWQYF. The CDR3 DNA reads as TGTGCCATCAGTGGCCGGACAGGCGACGAGTCGTGGCAGTACTTC. V and J are TRBV10-3 and TRBJ2-7, with 7 nucleotides matching TRBD1. CDR1 is ENHRY and CDR2 is SYGVKD in the germline V gene. J lost 9 bases, V lost 4 bases, and 15 bases had no gene match. The CDR3 runs 15 residues.

This clone was detected a few times. This chain joins TRBV6-1 and TRBJ1-5, with no clear D. The length of the CDR3 is 15 residues. Between the trimmed V and J ends, which lost 2 bases and 0 bases, there was a span of 8 bases. Germline CDR1 and CDR2: MNHNS and SASEGT. CDR3 DNA: TGTGCCAGCAGTGAAAGGCGGAATAGCAATCAGCCCCAGCATTTT. This encodes CASSERRNSNQPQHF.

The rearrangement uses TRBV19 and TRBJ2-3; 8 nucleotides line up with TRBD2. V shed 5 bases, J shed 5 bases, and the junction held 9 bases outside the gene matches. This CDR3 comprises 15 residues. CDR1 is LNHDA and CDR2 is SQIVND in the germline V gene (reference sequence). In DNA, the CDR3 is TGTGCCAGTAGTCCACTAGCGGCGGGGGAAGATACGCAGTATTTT. Its protein product is CASSPLAAGEDTQYF.

The chain couples TRBV7-9 to TRBJ2-1; 7 bases map to TRBD1. The length of the CDR3 is 15 residues. V dropped 4 bases and J dropped 10; count of bases not matched to a gene: 13. Looked up from germline, CDR1 is SEHNR and CDR2 is FQNEAQ (reference sequence). The CDR3 nucleotides read TGTGCCAGCAGCTCCCGGGACAGAGCAATCCTGGAGCAGTTCTTC. Protein: CASSSRDRAILEQFF.